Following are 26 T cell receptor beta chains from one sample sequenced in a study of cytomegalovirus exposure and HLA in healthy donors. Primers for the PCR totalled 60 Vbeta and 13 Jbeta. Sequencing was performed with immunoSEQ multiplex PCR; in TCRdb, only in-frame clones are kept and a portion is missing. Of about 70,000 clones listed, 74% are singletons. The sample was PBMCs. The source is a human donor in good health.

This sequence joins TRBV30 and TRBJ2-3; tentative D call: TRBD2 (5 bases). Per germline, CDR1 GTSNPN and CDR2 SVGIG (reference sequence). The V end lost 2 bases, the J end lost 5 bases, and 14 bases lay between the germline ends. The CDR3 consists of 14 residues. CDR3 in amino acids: CAWSRAGSGDTQYF. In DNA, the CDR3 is TGTGCCTGGAGTAGGGCGGGTTCGGGAGATACGCAGTATTTT.

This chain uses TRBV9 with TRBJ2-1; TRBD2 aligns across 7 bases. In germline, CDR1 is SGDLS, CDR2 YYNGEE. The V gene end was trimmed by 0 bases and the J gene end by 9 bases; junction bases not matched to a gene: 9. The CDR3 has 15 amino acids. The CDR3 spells CASSVGGEGHSEQFF. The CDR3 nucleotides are TGTGCCAGCAGCGTAGGTGGGGAGGGCCACAGTGAGCAGTTCTTC.

The CDR3 DNA follows: TGCAGGGGGGCAGTCACTGAAGCTTTCTTT. Its protein is CRGAVTEAFF. The genes are TRBV20-1 and TRBJ1-1; a weak D match, TRBD1 (6 bases). The germline V gene encodes CDR1 DFQATT and CDR2 SNEGSKA (reference sequence). This CDR3 is built from 10 residues.

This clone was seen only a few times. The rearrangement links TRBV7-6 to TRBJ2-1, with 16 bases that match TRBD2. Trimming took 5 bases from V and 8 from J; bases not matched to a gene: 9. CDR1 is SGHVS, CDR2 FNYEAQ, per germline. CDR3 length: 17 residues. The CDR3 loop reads CASSPGTSGRVRDEQFF. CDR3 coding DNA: TGTGCCAGCAGCCCAGGGACTAGCGGGAGGGTTAGGGATGAGCAGTTCTTC.

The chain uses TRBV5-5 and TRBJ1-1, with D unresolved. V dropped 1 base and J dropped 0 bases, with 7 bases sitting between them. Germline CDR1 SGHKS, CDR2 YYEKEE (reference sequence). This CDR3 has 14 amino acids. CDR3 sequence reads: CASSLIQMNTEAFF. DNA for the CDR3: TGTGCCAGCAGCTTGATACAGATGAACACTGAAGCTTTCTTT.

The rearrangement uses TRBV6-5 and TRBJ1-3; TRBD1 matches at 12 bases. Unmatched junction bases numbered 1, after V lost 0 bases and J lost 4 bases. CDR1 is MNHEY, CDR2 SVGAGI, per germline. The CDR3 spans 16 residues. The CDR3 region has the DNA TGTGCCAGCAGTTACTCGGGACAGGGGGCCGGAAACACCATATATTTT. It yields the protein CASSYSGQGAGNTIYF.

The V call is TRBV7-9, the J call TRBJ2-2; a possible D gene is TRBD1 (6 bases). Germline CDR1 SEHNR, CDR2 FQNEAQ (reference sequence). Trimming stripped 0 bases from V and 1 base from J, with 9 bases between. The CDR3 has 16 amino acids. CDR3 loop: CASSLAVTGNTGELFF. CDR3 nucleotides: TGTGCCAGCAGCTTAGCAGTGACAGGGAACACCGGGGAGCTGTTTTTT.

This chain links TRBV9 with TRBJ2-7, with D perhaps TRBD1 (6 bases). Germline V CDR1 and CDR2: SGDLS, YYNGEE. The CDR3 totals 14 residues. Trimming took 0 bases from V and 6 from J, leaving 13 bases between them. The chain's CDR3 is CASSVGGQYSEQYF. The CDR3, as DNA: TGTGCCAGCAGCGTAGGGGGACAATACTCCGAGCAGTACTTC.

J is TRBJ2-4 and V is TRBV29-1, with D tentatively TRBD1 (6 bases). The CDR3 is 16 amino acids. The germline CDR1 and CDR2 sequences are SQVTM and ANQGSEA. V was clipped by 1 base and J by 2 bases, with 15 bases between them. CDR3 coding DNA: TGCAGCGTTGAAGGGGGTCCAGGGGTAACCAAAAACATTCAGTACTTC. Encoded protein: CSVEGGPGVTKNIQYF.

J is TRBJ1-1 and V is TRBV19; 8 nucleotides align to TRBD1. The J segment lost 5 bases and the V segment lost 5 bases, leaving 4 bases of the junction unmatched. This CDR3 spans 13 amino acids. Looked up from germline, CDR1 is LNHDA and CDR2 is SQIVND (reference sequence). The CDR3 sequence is CASSQGAMTEAFF. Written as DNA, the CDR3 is TGTGCCAGTAGTCAGGGGGCGATGACTGAAGCTTTCTTT.

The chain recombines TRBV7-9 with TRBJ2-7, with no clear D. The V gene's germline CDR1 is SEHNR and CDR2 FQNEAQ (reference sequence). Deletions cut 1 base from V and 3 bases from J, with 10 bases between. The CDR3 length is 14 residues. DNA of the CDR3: TGTGCCAGCAGCTTAGGGCAGGCCAACTACGAGCAGTACTTC. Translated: CASSLGQANYEQYF.

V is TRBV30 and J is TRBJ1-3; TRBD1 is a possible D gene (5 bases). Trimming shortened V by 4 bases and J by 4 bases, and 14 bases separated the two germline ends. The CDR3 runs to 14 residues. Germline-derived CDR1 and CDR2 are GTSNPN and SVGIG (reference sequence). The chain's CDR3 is CAWTDQGYGNTIYF. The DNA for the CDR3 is TGTGCCTGGACCGACCAGGGTTACGGAAACACCATATATTTT.

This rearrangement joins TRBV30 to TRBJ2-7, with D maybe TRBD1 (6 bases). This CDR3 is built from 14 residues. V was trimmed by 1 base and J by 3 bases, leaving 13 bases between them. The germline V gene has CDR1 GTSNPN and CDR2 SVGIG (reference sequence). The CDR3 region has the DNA TGTGCCTGGAGTGGCAAGGACAGAGGCTACGAGCAGTACTTC. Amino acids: CAWSGKDRGYEQYF.

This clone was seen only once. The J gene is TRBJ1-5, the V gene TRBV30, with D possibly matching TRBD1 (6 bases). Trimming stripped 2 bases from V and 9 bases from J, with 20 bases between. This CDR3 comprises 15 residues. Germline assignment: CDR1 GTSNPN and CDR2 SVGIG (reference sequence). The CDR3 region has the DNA TGTGCCTGGAGTCCCACGACAGGTCCCCGGTCGCCCCAGCATTTT. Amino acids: CAWSPTTGPRSPQHF.

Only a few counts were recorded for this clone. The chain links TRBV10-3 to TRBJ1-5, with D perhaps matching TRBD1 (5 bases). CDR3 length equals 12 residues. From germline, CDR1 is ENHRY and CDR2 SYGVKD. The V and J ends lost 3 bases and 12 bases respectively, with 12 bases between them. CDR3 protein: CAISDDTGIQHF. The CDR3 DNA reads TGTGCCATCAGTGATGATACAGGTATCCAGCATTTT.

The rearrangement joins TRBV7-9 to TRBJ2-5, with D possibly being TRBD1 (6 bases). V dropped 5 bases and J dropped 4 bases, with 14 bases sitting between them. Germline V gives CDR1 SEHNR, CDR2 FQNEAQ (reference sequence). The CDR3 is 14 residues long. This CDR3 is CASSIQGLLETQYF. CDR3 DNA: TGTGCCAGCAGCATACAGGGTCTATTAGAGACCCAGTACTTC.

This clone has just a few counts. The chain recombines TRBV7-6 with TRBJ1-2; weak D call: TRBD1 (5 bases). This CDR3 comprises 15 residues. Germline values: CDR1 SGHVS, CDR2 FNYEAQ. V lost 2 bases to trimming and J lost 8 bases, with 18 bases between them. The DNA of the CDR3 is TGTGCCAGCAGCTTATCCGTCGGGGGAGCCGACGGCTACACCTTC. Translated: CASSLSVGGADGYTF.

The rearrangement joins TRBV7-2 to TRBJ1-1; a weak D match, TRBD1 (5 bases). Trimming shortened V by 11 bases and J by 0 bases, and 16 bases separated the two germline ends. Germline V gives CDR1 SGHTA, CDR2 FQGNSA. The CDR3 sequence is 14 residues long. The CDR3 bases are TGTGCCCCCATGGCGGGGCCTATGAACACTGAAGCTTTCTTT. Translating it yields CAPMAGPMNTEAFF.

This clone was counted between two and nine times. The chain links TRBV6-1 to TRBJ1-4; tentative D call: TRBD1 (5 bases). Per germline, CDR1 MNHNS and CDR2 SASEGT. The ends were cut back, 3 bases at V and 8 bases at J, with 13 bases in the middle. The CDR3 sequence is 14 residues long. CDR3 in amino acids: CASSEVGGDEKLFF. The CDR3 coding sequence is TGTGCCAGCAGTGAGGTCGGGGGAGACGAAAAACTGTTTTTT.

CDR3 sequence (DNA): TGCGCCAGCAGTGAGTCTAGAGGTGCAGATACGCAGTATTTT. It yields the protein CASSESRGADTQYF. The rearrangement uses TRBV10-1 and TRBJ2-3; D remains unclear. There are 14 residues in the CDR3. Germline CDR1 reads WNHNN; CDR2 reads SYGVQD (reference sequence). Between the trimmed V and J ends, which lost 0 bases and 4 bases, there was a span of 8 bases.

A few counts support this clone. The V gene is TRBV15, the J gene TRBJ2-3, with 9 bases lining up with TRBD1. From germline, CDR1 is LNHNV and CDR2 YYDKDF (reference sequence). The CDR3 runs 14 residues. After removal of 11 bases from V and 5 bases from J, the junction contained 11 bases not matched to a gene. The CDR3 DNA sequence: TGTGCCGCTGGGCCGGGACAGGGAATAGATACGCAGTATTTT. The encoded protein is CAAGPGQGIDTQYF. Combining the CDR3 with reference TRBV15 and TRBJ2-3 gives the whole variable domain DAMVIQNPRYQVTQFGKPVTLSCSQTLNHNVMYWYQQKSSQAPKLLFHYYDKDFNNEADTPDNFQSRRPNTSFCFLDIRSPGLGDTAMYLCAAGPGQGIDTQYFGPGTRLTVL.

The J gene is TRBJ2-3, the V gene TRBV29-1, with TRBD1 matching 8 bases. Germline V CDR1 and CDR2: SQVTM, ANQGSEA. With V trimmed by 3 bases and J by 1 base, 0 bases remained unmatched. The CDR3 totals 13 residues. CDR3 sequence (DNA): TGCAGCGTTGAGGACAGGGGCACAGATACGCAGTATTTT. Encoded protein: CSVEDRGTDTQYF.

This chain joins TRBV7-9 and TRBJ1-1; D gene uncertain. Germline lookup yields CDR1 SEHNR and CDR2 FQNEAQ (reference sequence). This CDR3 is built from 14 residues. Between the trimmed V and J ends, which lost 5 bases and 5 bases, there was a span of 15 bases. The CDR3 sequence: CASSPSGRDTEAFF. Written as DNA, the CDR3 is TGTGCCAGCAGCCCATCGGGGAGGGATACTGAAGCTTTCTTT.

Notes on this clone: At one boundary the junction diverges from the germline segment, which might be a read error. The CDR3 sequence is CASSGGGQVGNRPQHF. CDR3 in DNA: TGTGCCAGCAGCGGTGGGGGACAGGTGGGCAATCGGCCCCAGCATTTT. The rearrangement links TRBV2 to TRBJ1-5; 8 positions agree with TRBD1. This CDR3 contains 16 residues. Germline V CDR1 and CDR2: SNHLY, FYNNEI.

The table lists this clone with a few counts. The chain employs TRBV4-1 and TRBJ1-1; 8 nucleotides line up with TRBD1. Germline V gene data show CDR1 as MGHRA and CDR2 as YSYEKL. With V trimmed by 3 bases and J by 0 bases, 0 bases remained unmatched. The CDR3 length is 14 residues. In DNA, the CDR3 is TGCGCCAGCAGCCAGACAGGGGTGAACACTGAAGCTTTCTTT. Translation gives CASSQTGVNTEAFF.

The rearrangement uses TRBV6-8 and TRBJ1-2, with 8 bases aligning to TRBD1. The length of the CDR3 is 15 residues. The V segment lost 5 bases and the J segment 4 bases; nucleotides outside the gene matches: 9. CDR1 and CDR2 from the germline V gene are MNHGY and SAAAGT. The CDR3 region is CASSQILQGAYGYTF. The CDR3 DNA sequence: TGTGCCAGCAGTCAGATCCTTCAGGGGGCCTATGGCTACACCTTC.